This T cell receptor (beta chain) was observed in a study of shared clonotypes between healthy human individuals. Across the study: Every donor yielded three CD4 naive, three CD4 memory, two CD8 naive and one CD8 memory plate. Study-wide points: Larger estimated richness was generally seen in naive subsets than in memory subsets.

Authors' data handling: Junction-only immunoSEQ sequences carried no quality scores, so filtering differed. The table came from immunoSEQ multiplex PCR; TCRdb's copy has only in-frame clones and leaves some out. D and trimming were read from the DNA, whereas the V and J calls and clone size are those reported in that table. The repertoire holds a few million clones, with just over 90% as singletons. On this clone itself: The antigen is not known.

The CDR3 runs to 15 residues. Germline values: CDR1 LGHNA, CDR2 YNFKEQ. V lost 4 bases, J lost 2 bases, and 5 bases stayed unmatched. Sequencing used naive CD4+ T cells from PBMCs. Subset indicated: CD45RA+ positively selected. J is TRBJ2-3 and V is TRBV4-2; 8 bases line up with TRBD1. This clonotype was obtained from a man aged 18 to 29 in good health. Some clones in this sample may be carry-over from other donors' samples. CDR3 nucleotides: TGTGCCAGCAGCCCAAGGACAGGGCACACAGATACGCAGTATTTT. Translated, it gives CASSPRTGHTDTQYF.